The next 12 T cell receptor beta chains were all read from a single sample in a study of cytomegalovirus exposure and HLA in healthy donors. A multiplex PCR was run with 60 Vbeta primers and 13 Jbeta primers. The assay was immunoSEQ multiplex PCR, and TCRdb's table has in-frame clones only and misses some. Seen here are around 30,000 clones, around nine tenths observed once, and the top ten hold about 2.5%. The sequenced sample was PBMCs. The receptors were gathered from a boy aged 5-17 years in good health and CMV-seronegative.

CDR3 bases: TGTGCCAGCAGCCCCGGACAGGCTAGCAATCAGCCCCAGCATTTT. It codes for CASSPGQASNQPQHF. The chain is built from TRBV7-8 and TRBJ1-5; 7 bases map to TRBD1. With 5 bases clipped from V and 0 bases from J, the junction kept 4 bases outside the gene matches. Germline V gene data show CDR1 as SGHVS and CDR2 as FQNEAQ. This CDR3 is built from 15 residues. The full variable domain, completed using reference TRBV7-8 and TRBJ1-5, is GAGVSQSPRYKVAKRGQDVALRCDPISGHVSLFWYQQALGQGPEFLTYFQNEAQLDKSGLPSDRFFAERPEGSVSTLKIQRTQQEDSAVYLCASSPGQASNQPQHFGDGTRLSIL.

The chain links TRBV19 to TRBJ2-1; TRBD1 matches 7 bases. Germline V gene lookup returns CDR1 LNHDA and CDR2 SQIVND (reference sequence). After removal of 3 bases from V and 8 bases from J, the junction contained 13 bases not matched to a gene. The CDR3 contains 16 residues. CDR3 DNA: TGTGCCAGTAGTATCCTACGACAGGGCGGATTTGATGAGCAGTTCTTC. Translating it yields CASSILRQGGFDEQFF.

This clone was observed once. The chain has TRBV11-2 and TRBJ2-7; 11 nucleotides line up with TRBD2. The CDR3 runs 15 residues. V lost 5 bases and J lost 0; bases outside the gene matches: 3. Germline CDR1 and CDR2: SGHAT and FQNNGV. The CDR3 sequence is CASSTLAGASYEQYF. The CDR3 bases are TGTGCCAGCAGCACACTAGCGGGGGCCTCCTACGAGCAGTACTTC.

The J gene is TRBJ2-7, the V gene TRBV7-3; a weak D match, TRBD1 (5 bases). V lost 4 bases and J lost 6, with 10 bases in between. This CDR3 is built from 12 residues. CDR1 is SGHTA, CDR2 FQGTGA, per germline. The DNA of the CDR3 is TGTGCCAGCAGCTCCCAGGGTAGCGAGCAGTACTTC. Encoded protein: CASSSQGSEQYF.

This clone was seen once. The CDR3 region has the DNA TGTGCCAGCAGTTTAGGTCTGGGGGGTCAGCCCCAGCATTTT. Encoded protein: CASSLGLGGQPQHF. The chain combines TRBV28 with TRBJ1-5; D may be TRBD1 (5 bases). The CDR3 is made up of 14 amino acids. Between the trimmed V and J ends, which lost 2 bases and 6 bases, there was a span of 11 bases. The V gene's germline CDR1 is MDHEN and CDR2 SYDVKM.

The CDR3 DNA follows: TGTGCCAGCAGGACGACCGGGTATGGCTACACCTTC. Its protein is CASRTTGYGYTF. The V and J genes are TRBV27 and TRBJ1-2; D remains ambiguous. Per germline, CDR1 MNHEY and CDR2 SMNVEV (reference sequence). The germline V and J ends were trimmed by 6 bases and 5 bases, with 10 bases remaining between them. This CDR3 contains 12 residues.

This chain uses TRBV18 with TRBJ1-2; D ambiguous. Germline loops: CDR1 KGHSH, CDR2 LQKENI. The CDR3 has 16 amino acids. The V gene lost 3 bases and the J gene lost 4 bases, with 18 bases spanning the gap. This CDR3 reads CASSPPNWEGSYGYTF. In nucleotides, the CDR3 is TGTGCCAGCTCACCCCCCAATTGGGAGGGAAGCTATGGCTACACCTTC. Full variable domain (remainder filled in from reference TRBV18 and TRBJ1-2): NAGVMQNPRHLVRRRGQEARLRCSPMKGHSHVYWYRQLPEEGLKFMVYLQKENIIDESGMPKERFSAEFPKEGPSILRIQQVVRGDSAAYFCASSPPNWEGSYGYTFGSGTRLTVV.

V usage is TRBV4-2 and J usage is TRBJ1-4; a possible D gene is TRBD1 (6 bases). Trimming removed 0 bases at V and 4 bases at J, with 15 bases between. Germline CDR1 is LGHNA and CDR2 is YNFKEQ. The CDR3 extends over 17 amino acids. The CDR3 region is CASSQDSGGSGNEKLFF. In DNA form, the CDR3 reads TGTGCCAGCAGCCAAGATAGTGGGGGCTCGGGTAATGAAAAACTGTTTTTT.

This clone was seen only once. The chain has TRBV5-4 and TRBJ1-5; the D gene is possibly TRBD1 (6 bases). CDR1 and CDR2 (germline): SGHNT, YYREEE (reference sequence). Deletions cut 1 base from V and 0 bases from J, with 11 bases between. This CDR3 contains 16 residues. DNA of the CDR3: TGTGCCAGCAGCTTGCTTGGGGGCGATAGCAATCAGCCCCAGCATTTT. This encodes CASSLLGGDSNQPQHF. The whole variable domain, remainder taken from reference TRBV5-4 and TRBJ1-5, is ETGVTQSPTHLIKTRGQQVTLRCSSQSGHNTVSWYQQALGQGPQFIFQYYREEENGRGNFPPRFSGLQFPNYSSELNVNALELDDSALYLCASSLLGGDSNQPQHFGDGTRLSIL.

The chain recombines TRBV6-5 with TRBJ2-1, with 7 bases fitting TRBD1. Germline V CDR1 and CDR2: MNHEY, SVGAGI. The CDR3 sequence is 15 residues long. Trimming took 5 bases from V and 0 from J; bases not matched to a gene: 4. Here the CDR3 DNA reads TGTGCCAGCAGTCGGGACAGCCTCTCCTACAATGAGCAGTTCTTC. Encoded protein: CASSRDSLSYNEQFF.

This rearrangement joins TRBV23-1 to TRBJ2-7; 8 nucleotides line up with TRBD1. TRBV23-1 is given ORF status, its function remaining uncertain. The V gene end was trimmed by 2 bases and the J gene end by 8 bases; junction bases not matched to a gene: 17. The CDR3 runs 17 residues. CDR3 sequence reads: CASSQDRDRSRQLKQYF. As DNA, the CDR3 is TGCGCCAGCAGTCAAGACCGGGACAGGTCCCGGCAGCTCAAGCAGTACTTC.

As DNA, the CDR3 is TGTGCCAGCAGCTCCCTTTCTCTCTCAGGGGGTTACGAGCAGTACTTC. Translation: CASSSLSLSGGYEQYF. This chain connects TRBV7-2 to TRBJ2-7, with 7 nucleotides matching TRBD1. The V segment lost 4 bases and the J segment 4 bases; nucleotides outside the gene matches: 13. CDR3 length: 16 amino acids. CDR1 and CDR2 (germline): SGHTA, FQGNSA.